The clone carrying this TCR beta chain was seen only a few times. Its antigen remains unknown. Germline V gene data show CDR1 as SNHLY and CDR2 as FYNNEI. This CDR3 has 21 amino acids. After removal of 5 bases from V and 3 bases from J, the junction contained 25 bases not matched to a gene. These data originate in a study of identifying expanded T cells in peripheral blood. Study-wide findings and caveats: Variance in clone template counts between two-week samples significantly increased with total template count across all healthy donors. Over approximately two and four weeks, about 15 and 19 clones changed, versus 1.2 between replicates.

TCRdb keeps only in-frame clones here, not all; method: immunoSEQ multiplex PCR. The top ten clones hold 3.3% of a sample with under 150,000 clones, 84% of them seen once. Collection occurred without any documented infections or immune events in donors. This sequence joins TRBV2 and TRBJ2-3; 8 bases align to TRBD1. The receptor was isolated from a person between 18 and 75 years old in good health. Sequencing input: blood. CDR3 protein: CASSWTGPTTDSRTVTDTQYF. In nucleotides, the CDR3 is TGTGCCAGCAGTTGGACAGGGCCTACCACTGACTCGAGGACCGTGACAGATACGCAGTATTTT.